Listed here are 20 T cell receptor beta chains from one sample, sequenced in a study of shared clonotypes between healthy human individuals. Data came from immunoSEQ multiplex PCR; TCRdb stores just in-frame clones and leaves some out. The repertoire holds roughly 1.4 million clones, with approximately 98.5% as singletons. The sequenced sample was naive CD4+ T cells sorted from blood. Subset given: CD45RA+ positively selected. The receptors were sampled from a man under 40 in good health.

This clone was seen a single time. CDR3 protein: CASSQDSGTQRIQAFF. The CDR3 bases are TGCGCCAGCAGCCAAGATAGTGGGACCCAACGAATCCAAGCTTTCTTT. The V call is TRBV4-1, the J call TRBJ1-1, with D possibly being TRBD1 (5 bases). CDR1 and CDR2 from the germline V gene are MGHRA and YSYEKL. The V end was cut by 0 bases, the J end by 9 bases, with 20 bases between. The CDR3 runs 16 residues.

The V and J genes are TRBV7-9 and TRBJ2-3; 10 bases are shared with TRBD2. CDR3 length equals 17 residues. The ends lost 1 base at V and 5 bases at J; junction bases unmatched: 9. Germline assignment: CDR1 SEHNR and CDR2 FQNEAQ (reference sequence). CDR3 sequence: CASSLVPSGRPGDTQYF. CDR3 DNA sequence: TGTGCCAGCAGCTTAGTGCCTAGCGGGAGACCGGGAGATACGCAGTATTTT.

This chain joins TRBV7-3 and TRBJ2-1; 9 bases agree with TRBD2. Germline CDR1 SGHTA, CDR2 FQGTGA. V shed 3 bases and J 4 bases; nucleotides not matched to a gene: 13. This CDR3 region has 18 residues. The CDR3: CASSFEGRLAGLYNEQFF. In DNA form, the CDR3 reads TGTGCCAGCAGCTTTGAGGGTCGTCTAGCGGGACTGTACAATGAGCAGTTCTTC.

This chain uses TRBV2 with TRBJ1-5; TRBD1 agrees at 7 bases. Germline V CDR1 and CDR2: SNHLY, FYNNEI. After removal of 5 bases from V and 4 bases from J, the junction contained 8 bases not matched to a gene. This CDR3 region has 15 residues. The CDR3 spells CASSWDRQFNQPQHF. Here the CDR3 DNA reads TGTGCCAGCAGTTGGGACAGACAGTTTAATCAGCCCCAGCATTTT.

The J gene is TRBJ2-2, the V gene TRBV7-3, with a tentative D call TRBD1 (5 bases). The CDR3 sequence is 15 residues long. V lost 3 bases to trimming and J lost 0 bases, with 8 bases between them. Germline V CDR1 and CDR2: SGHTA, FQGTGA. CDR3 in DNA: TGTGCCAGCAGCTTTGGACAAGCGAACACCGGGGAGCTGTTTTTT. Translation gives CASSFGQANTGELFF.

This chain joins TRBV2 and TRBJ2-5, with TRBD2 matching 7 bases. Trimming cost V 6 bases and J 1 base; bases outside gene matches: 5. Germline lookup yields CDR1 SNHLY and CDR2 FYNNEI. The CDR3 consists of 14 residues. The CDR3: CASSPGGGQETQYF. For the CDR3, the DNA is TGTGCCAGCAGCCCTGGGGGGGGCCAAGAGACCCAGTACTTC.

V and J are TRBV4-3 and TRBJ1-3; D possibly corresponds to TRBD1 (6 bases). This CDR3 has 15 residues. V lost 6 bases, J lost 3 bases, and 15 bases lay in between. Germline-derived CDR1 and CDR2 are LGHNA and YSLEER. CDR3 loop: CASSHREFYGNTIYF. In nucleotides, the CDR3 is TGCGCCAGCAGTCACAGGGAATTTTATGGAAACACCATATATTTT.

V and J are TRBV9 and TRBJ2-7; 11 bases match TRBD2. Germline V gene data show CDR1 as SGDLS and CDR2 as YYNGEE. The ends lost 3 bases at V and 2 bases at J; junction bases unmatched: 4. This CDR3 has 15 amino acids. CDR3 sequence (DNA): TGTGCCAGCAGCGCAAGGGGACTAGCGGCCTACGAGCAGTACTTC. Its translation is CASSARGLAAYEQYF.

This chain connects TRBV28 to TRBJ2-7; perhaps TRBD2 as D (9 bases). The CDR3 is 17 amino acids. Deletions cut 6 bases from V and 0 bases from J, with 21 bases between. CDR1 MDHEN and CDR2 SYDVKM come from the germline V gene. CDR3: CASRQGGLAGNSYEQYF. CDR3 DNA sequence: TGTGCCAGCAGACAGGGGGGCCTAGCGGGAAACTCCTACGAGCAGTACTTC.

The V gene is TRBV28, the J gene TRBJ2-7; D is tentatively TRBD1 or TRBD2 (6 bases each). Germline CDR1 and CDR2: MDHEN and SYDVKM. V was cut by 4 bases and J by 6 bases, with 19 bases left in between. The CDR3 has 15 amino acids. The CDR3, as DNA: TGTGCCAGCAGTTCCCCCCCCGGGGGCAGTCCCGAGCAGTACTTC. Translation gives CASSSPPGGSPEQYF. Full variable domain (missing parts from reference TRBV28 and TRBJ2-7): DVKVTQSSRYLVKRTGEKVFLECVQDMDHENMFWYRQDPGLGLRLIYFSYDVKMKEKGDIPEGYSVSREKKERFSLILESASTNQTSMYLCASSSPPGGSPEQYFGPGTRLTVT.

The chain joins TRBV28 to TRBJ1-3; 7 bases line up with TRBD1. V was pared by 6 bases and J by 2 bases, with 7 bases of the junction left unmatched. The CDR3 covers 15 residues. From germline, CDR1 is MDHEN and CDR2 SYDVKM. The CDR3, as DNA: TGTGCCAGCAGACCTACAGGGGTCCCTGGAAACACCATATATTTT. It specifies CASRPTGVPGNTIYF.

This chain uses TRBV25-1 with TRBJ2-7; TRBD2 is a possible D gene (6 bases). The V end lost 7 bases, the J end lost 3 bases, and 7 bases lay between the germline ends. The V gene's germline CDR1 is MGHDK and CDR2 SYGVNS. This CDR3 region has 11 residues. CDR3 in DNA: TGTGCCAGCACGGGGGTCTACGAGCAGTACTTC. As protein: CASTGVYEQYF.

The rearrangement joins TRBV14 to TRBJ2-7, with D possibly TRBD2 on 5 matching bases. Germline V gene sequence: CDR1 SGHDN, CDR2 FVKESK. This CDR3 spans 15 amino acids. The ends were cut back, 1 base at V and 3 bases at J, with 13 bases in the middle. The CDR3 is CASSQGRTAVYEQYF. DNA for the CDR3: TGTGCCAGCAGCCAAGGGAGGACCGCCGTCTACGAGCAGTACTTC. Full variable domain (rest looked up from reference TRBV14 and TRBJ2-7): EAGVTQFPSHSVIEKGQTVTLRCDPISGHDNLYWYRRVMGKEIKFLLHFVKESKQDESGMPNNRFLAERTGGTYSTLKVQPAELEDSGVYFCASSQGRTAVYEQYFGPGTRLTVT.

This chain links TRBV10-3 with TRBJ2-5, with D unclear. The CDR3 extends over 10 amino acids. Germline V gene lookup returns CDR1 ENHRY and CDR2 SYGVKD. Between the trimmed V and J ends, which lost 7 bases and 9 bases, there was a span of 9 bases. The CDR3 DNA follows: TGTGCCATCAATTTTTCCCCCCAGTACTTC. It encodes CAINFSPQYF.

The chain couples TRBV10-2 to TRBJ1-2, with D uncertain. Trimming removed 4 bases at V and 1 base at J, with 4 bases between. The CDR3 covers 12 residues. Germline values: CDR1 WSHSY, CDR2 SAAADI. CDR3 sequence reads: CASSVVNYGYTF. CDR3 coding DNA: TGCGCCAGCAGTGTAGTTAACTATGGCTACACCTTC.

V is TRBV2 and J is TRBJ2-6; D is perhaps TRBD2 (5 bases). CDR1 and CDR2 from the germline V gene are SNHLY and FYNNEI. The CDR3 contains 16 residues. The ends were cut back, 5 bases at V and 2 bases at J, with 13 bases in the middle. The CDR3 sequence: CASSLEGQAGANVLTF. DNA for the CDR3: TGTGCCAGCAGTCTAGAGGGTCAGGCTGGGGCCAACGTCCTGACTTTC.

This chain links TRBV18 with TRBJ2-6, with 9 bases that match TRBD1. This CDR3 contains 17 residues. CDR1 is KGHSH, CDR2 LQKENI, per germline. With V trimmed by 6 bases and J by 2 bases, 8 bases remained unmatched. The DNA of the CDR3 is TGTGCCAGCTCCCACAGGGGGCGCGGGACTGGGGCCAACGTCCTGACTTTC. Translated, it gives CASSHRGRGTGANVLTF.

V is TRBV5-1 and J is TRBJ1-2; perhaps TRBD1 as D (5 bases). CDR1 is SGHRS, CDR2 YFSETQ, per germline. Deletions cut 0 bases from V and 4 bases from J, with 13 bases between. The CDR3 sequence is 15 residues long. The CDR3 reads CASSLAGRTTYGYTF. Here the CDR3 DNA reads TGCGCCAGCAGCTTGGCCGGGAGGACAACCTATGGCTACACCTTC.

As for this clone: The same CDR3 arises from other DNA sequences in this sample as well. The chain combines TRBV5-5 with TRBJ2-7, with unresolved D. Deletions cut 4 bases from V and 4 bases from J, with 6 bases between. Germline V gene sequence: CDR1 SGHKS, CDR2 YYEKEE (reference sequence). The CDR3 extends over 11 amino acids. CDR3 in amino acids: CASSPLYEQYF. DNA for the CDR3: TGTGCCAGCAGCCCCCTTTACGAGCAGTACTTC.

The chain couples TRBV6-4 to TRBJ2-3, with 10 bases lining up with TRBD1. This CDR3 spans 14 amino acids. Germline trimming cut 5 bases from V and 3 bases from J; bases unmatched to any gene: 2. Germline lookup yields CDR1 MRHNA and CDR2 SNTAGT. CDR3 region: CASSRDRGTDTQYF. For the CDR3, the DNA is TGTGCCAGCAGTCGGGACAGGGGAACAGATACGCAGTATTTT.